This is a list of T cell receptor beta chains from one sample in a study of T-cell memory formation after mild COVID-19. Each CDR3 protein gets one entry after TCRdb re-called the 5' RACE reads with MiXCR. The table has about 260,000 distinct CDR3 sequences, around 15% seen once. The sample taken for sequencing was PBMCs or a T cell subset sorted from them (not recorded which). Receptors originate from a man aged 18 to 30 who had mild COVID-19 (a few samples of this study predate the infection). Cell type and time point are not known. The CDR3 runs from the conserved cysteine through the conserved F or W. Fields, in order: D gene, J gene, CDR3 length, V gene, clone size, CDR3 DNA, CDR3 protein. D genes are given only for firm matches. Not every row has a clone size; where given, it reads once, few, many or a size class.

>.|TRBJ2-3|17|TRBV5-1|.
TGCGCCAGCAGCTTGAGTCCGGGTCCCGGAGGAACAGATACGCAGTATTTT
CASSLSPGPGGTDTQYF
>TRBD2|TRBJ2-3|15|TRBV11-3|many
TGTGCCAGCAGCTCACCGGGGGGTCCGAGGGATACGCAGTATTTT
CASSSPGGPRDTQYF
>.|TRBJ2-2|14|TRBV12-3/TRBV12-4|.
TGTGCCAGCATTACGGGGGCGAACACCGGGGAGCTGTTTTTT
CASITGANTGELFF
>.|TRBJ2-1|16|TRBV6-1|.
TGTGCCAGCGGGTCTCGGACGGTAAGCTCCTACAATGAGCAGTTCTTC
CASGSRTVSSYNEQFF
>.|TRBJ1-3|14|TRBV20-1|few
TGCAGTGCCCACCCGGGCAGAGGTGGAAACACCATATATTTT
CSAHPGRGGNTIYF
>TRBD2|TRBJ2-3|15|TRBV10-3|.
TGTGCCATCAGATTAGCGGGGGAAGCCACAGATACGCAGTATTTT
CAIRLAGEATDTQYF
>TRBD2|TRBJ2-1|12|TRBV7-2|few
TGTGCCGGAAGACTAGCGGGGGGTGAGCAGTTCTTC
CAGRLAGGEQFF
>TRBD2|TRBJ2-4|16|TRBV5-1|many
TGCGCCAGCAGCGGCGGGACTAGCGGGGGGTCAAACATTCAGTACTTC
CASSGGTSGGSNIQYF
>TRBD2|TRBJ2-3|16|TRBV6-5|.
TGTGCCAGCAGTTACTCGACTAGCGGGGGGGCAAATACGCAGTATTTT
CASSYSTSGGANTQYF
>.|TRBJ2-7|16|TRBV12-3/TRBV12-4|.
TGTGCCAGCAGTCCTCGTTCGGGGGCCAGCTCCTACGAGCAGTACTTC
CASSPRSGASSYEQYF
>.|TRBJ1-2|13|TRBV20-1|.
TGCAGTGCTAGAGACTGGGGGAGGGATGGCTACACCTTC
CSARDWGRDGYTF
>.|TRBJ2-7|12|TRBV2|.
TGTGCCAGCGGTGGCAGGGCTGGCGAGCAGTACTTC
CASGGRAGEQYF
>TRBD1|TRBJ2-1|17|TRBV5-1|few
TGCGCCAGCAGCCTTGGCATAGGGACAGGATCCTACAATGAGCAGTTCTTC
CASSLGIGTGSYNEQFF
>.|TRBJ1-5|16|TRBV7-6|.
TGTGCCAGCAGCACGGAGGAATTTTATAGCAATCAGCCCCAGCATTTT
CASSTEEFYSNQPQHF
>.|TRBJ2-1|14|TRBV20-1|few
TGCAGTGCTAATGGGCTAGCGAGCTACAATGAGCAGTTCTTC
CSANGLASYNEQFF
>.|TRBJ1-1|15|TRBV7-3|few
TGTGCCAGCAGCTTAACCGGCGGGGTGAACACTGAAGCTTTCTTT
CASSLTGGVNTEAFF
>.|TRBJ1-3|13|TRBV10-3|.
TGTGCCATCAGCGGAGGACAGCAAAACACCATATATTTT
CAISGGQQNTIYF
>.|TRBJ2-2|15|TRBV7-2|.
TGTGCCAGCAGCCGATCGGGACAGAACACCGGGGAGCTGTTTTTT
CASSRSGQNTGELFF
>.|TRBJ1-1|12|TRBV12-3/TRBV12-4|.
TGTGCCAGCAACAGCAGGCACACTGAAGCTTTCTTT
CASNSRHTEAFF
>TRBD1|TRBJ1-1|13|TRBV12-3/TRBV12-4|.
TGTGCCAGCAAGGGACAGATGAACACTGAAGCTTTCTTT
CASKGQMNTEAFF
>.|TRBJ2-5|15|TRBV10-2|.
TGCGCCAGCAGTGAGTCTGGGGGCGGCCTAAGGACCCAGTACTTC
CASSESGGGLRTQYF
>TRBD1|TRBJ1-4|13|TRBV9|.
TGTGCCAGCAGCGTGGACAGGGGGGAAAAACTGTTTTTT
CASSVDRGEKLFF
>.|TRBJ1-2|13|TRBV20-1|few
TGCAGTGCTAGTTTACTGGGGACCTATGGCTACACCTTC
CSASLLGTYGYTF
>.|TRBJ1-2|15|TRBV5-5|few
TGTGCCAGCAGCTTTGAGCCGGGGGTGGACTATGGCTACACCTTC
CASSFEPGVDYGYTF
>TRBD1|TRBJ2-7|14|TRBV5-1|.
TGCGCCAGCAGAAGGACAGGGACATCCTACGAGCAGTACTTC
CASRRTGTSYEQYF
>TRBD1|TRBJ2-7|15|TRBV7-6|.
TGTGCCAGCAGCGTCTACAGGGGGCGAACCTACGAGCAGTACTTC
CASSVYRGRTYEQYF
>.|TRBJ1-2|12|TRBV29-1|.
TGCAGCGTTGCCGATTCGCCCTATGGCTACACCTTC
CSVADSPYGYTF
>.|TRBJ1-1|14|TRBV12-3/TRBV12-4|many
TGTGCCAGCAGTCGGGACATAGTGAACACTGAAGCTTTCTTT
CASSRDIVNTEAFF
>TRBD2|TRBJ2-1|15|TRBV20-1|few
TGCAGTGCTAGGGGAGGGACTAGCGGGGGAAATGAGCAGTTCTTC
CSARGGTSGGNEQFF
>TRBD2|TRBJ2-5|15|TRBV6-6|few
TGTGCCAGCAGCTCCCCAGGGAGGGACCAAGAGACCCAGTACTTC
CASSSPGRDQETQYF
>TRBD1|TRBJ1-2|14|TRBV27|.
TGTGCCAGCAGTGTACAGGGGCTGGCTGGAGGCTACACCTTC
CASSVQGLAGGYTF
>TRBD1|TRBJ1-3|14|TRBV6-5|.
TGTGCCAGCAGTGACAGGGGTGGGGGAAACACCATATATTTT
CASSDRGGGNTIYF
>.|TRBJ1-3|14|TRBV5-1|.
TGCGCCAGCAATCCGACAGGCGGCGGAAACACCATATATTTT
CASNPTGGGNTIYF